This T cell receptor (beta chain) was recorded in a study of shared T cell receptors in the human thymus. After removal of 4 bases from V and 7 bases from J, the junction contained 2 bases not matched to a gene. The CDR3 length is 14 residues. Germline V lookup: CDR1 LGHNA, CDR2 YNFKEQ. Clones were read by immunoSEQ multiplex PCR, and TCRdb kept only the in-frame ones, dropping some. The repertoire holds 600,000 or so clones, with about 90% as singletons. These data were also filed under a second study, of human thymus T cells.

The source material was thymocytes. The V call is TRBV4-2, the J call TRBJ1-6, with 9 bases that match TRBD1. This clonotype originated in a boy younger than two with a congenital heart defect. In nucleotides, the CDR3 is TGTGCCAGCAGCCCCGGGACAGGGAATTCACCCCTCCACTTT. Encoded protein: CASSPGTGNSPLHF.